What follows are 11 T cell receptor beta chains derived from one specimen sequenced in a study of cytomegalovirus exposure and HLA in healthy donors. It was with 60 Vbeta and 13 Jbeta primers that the PCR ran. Method: immunoSEQ multiplex PCR; TCRdb's copy keeps in-frame clones and lacks some. The table shows around 140,000 clones, with roughly 80% occurring only once. Sequencing was done on a sample of PBMCs. Receptors originate from a female donor in good health and CMV-seronegative.

This chain joins TRBV13 and TRBJ1-2; no definite D call. Per germline, CDR1 PRHDT and CDR2 FYEKMQ (reference sequence). This CDR3 spans 14 amino acids. Trimming took 6 bases from V and 3 from J, leaving 14 bases between them. CDR3 DNA: TGTGCCAGCAGGCAGGCGGGCGGCTACTATGGCTACACCTTC. This gives the protein CASRQAGGYYGYTF.

The chain combines TRBV28 with TRBJ1-4, with TRBD1 as a possible D gene (6 bases). V was pared by 5 bases and J by 3 bases, with 25 bases between. The CDR3 extends over 19 amino acids. CDR1 is MDHEN, CDR2 SYDVKM, per germline. CDR3 amino acids: CASSVSMGARIGANEKLFF. DNA of the CDR3: TGTGCCAGCAGTGTGTCGATGGGGGCTCGGATCGGCGCTAATGAAAAACTGTTTTTT.

In this sample, this clone turned up a few times. The V and J genes are TRBV14 and TRBJ2-2, with 8 bases identical to TRBD2. After removal of 6 bases from V and 2 bases from J, the junction contained 8 bases not matched to a gene. Germline CDR1 and CDR2: SGHDN and FVKESK. There are 16 residues in the CDR3. CDR3 in DNA: TGTGCCAGCAGTCAGCAAGCGGGAGTCAACACCGGGGAGCTGTTTTTT. This translates into CASSQQAGVNTGELFF.

This sequence joins TRBV7-6 and TRBJ2-7; 7 positions match TRBD1. This CDR3 spans 15 amino acids. CDR1 SGHVS and CDR2 FNYEAQ come from the germline V gene. V lost 1 base to trimming and J lost 0 bases; unmatched junction nucleotides: 3. DNA for the CDR3: TGTGCCAGCAGCTTAGACAGGGGCTTCTCCTACGAGCAGTACTTC. Its protein is CASSLDRGFSYEQYF.

This clone was observed a handful of times. The chain links TRBV5-4 to TRBJ2-7; a possible D gene is TRBD2 (5 bases). Trimming removed 2 bases at V and 12 bases at J, with 15 bases between. The CDR3 runs 12 residues. Germline CDR1 is SGHNT and CDR2 is YYREEE (reference sequence). CDR3 in amino acids: CASSFPGLGVYF. In nucleotides, the CDR3 is TGTGCCAGCAGCTTTCCCGGACTTGGGGTGTACTTC.

The rearrangement joins TRBV19 to TRBJ1-1; D is possibly TRBD1 (5 bases). This CDR3 is built from 14 residues. Germline V gene data show CDR1 as LNHDA and CDR2 as SQIVND (reference sequence). V was clipped by 7 bases and J by 4 bases, with 16 bases between them. Here the CDR3 DNA reads TGTGCCAGTATCCAGTCAGGGCTGGTCACTGAAGCTTTCTTT. It encodes CASIQSGLVTEAFF.

V is TRBV7-9 and J is TRBJ2-2, with D possibly matching TRBD2 (6 bases). The V and J ends lost 1 base and 6 bases respectively, with 6 bases between them. Germline assignment: CDR1 SEHNR and CDR2 FQNEAQ (reference sequence). The CDR3 covers 13 residues. CDR3 coding DNA: TGTGCCAGCAGCTTAGGCGGGGCCGGGGAGCTGTTTTTT. Its translation is CASSLGGAGELFF.

The CDR3 nucleotides read TGTGCCAGTTTGGGGGCTCTGAACACTGAAGCTTTCTTT. Translation gives CASLGALNTEAFF. The chain employs TRBV19 and TRBJ1-1, with D possibly matching TRBD1 (6 bases). The CDR3 extends over 13 amino acids. The germline V gene encodes CDR1 LNHDA and CDR2 SQIVND (reference sequence). The V end was cut by 8 bases, the J end by 0 bases, with 10 bases between.

CDR3: CASSQVMYGNGDYGYTF. The CDR3 bases are TGCGCCAGCAGCCAAGTAATGTATGGGAACGGGGACTATGGCTACACCTTC. V usage is TRBV4-1 and J usage is TRBJ1-2; D unclear. This CDR3 is built from 17 residues. Germline V gene sequence: CDR1 MGHRA, CDR2 YSYEKL. The V and J ends lost 1 base and 3 bases respectively, with 18 bases between them.

J is TRBJ1-1 and V is TRBV28; tentative D call: TRBD1 (6 bases). This CDR3 region has 15 residues. The V end lost 10 bases, the J end lost 2 bases, and 20 bases lay between the germline ends. Germline V gene data show CDR1 as MDHEN and CDR2 as SYDVKM. The CDR3, as DNA: TGTGCCACCGCAATCGGGGGGCCGTTAAACACTGAAGCTTTCTTT. Its translation is CATAIGGPLNTEAFF.

This chain uses TRBV6-1 with TRBJ1-1, with a tentative D call TRBD1 (5 bases). V lost 6 bases to trimming and J lost 2 bases, with 13 bases between them. CDR1 is MNHNS, CDR2 SASEGT, per germline. The length of the CDR3 is 14 residues. The CDR3 protein is CASSARQPNTEAFF. DNA of the CDR3: TGTGCCAGCAGCGCAAGACAGCCTAACACTGAAGCTTTCTTT.